The clone carrying this T cell receptor (beta chain) was seen more than once but under ten times. Its specificity is not known. Patients between 18 and 65 years old had hyperthyroidism, newly diagnosed and lasting under 2 months. The TCR beta CDR3 regions underwent amplification using RNA transcripts as the source. The HTBI set primed first-round TCR CDR3 RT-PCR. Using its own MiXCR run on the multiplex PCR reads, TCRdb lists one record per CDR3 protein. Here the sample spans 700,000 or so distinct CDR3 sequences, roughly 15% being singletons. The data were obtained in a study of T cells in Graves' hyperthyroidism and ophthalmopathy. Points from the study as a whole: Most thyroid clonotypes with frequency above 0.001 were detected in blood. Model output signaled ophthalmopathy a median approximately 6 months ahead of onset. Ophthalmopathy and stable hyperthyroidism were told apart by a 13 V-J model.

Germline CDR1 is LNHNV and CDR2 is YYDKDF (reference sequence). CDR3 length: 16 residues. The V gene end was trimmed by 6 bases and the J gene end by 2 bases; junction bases not matched to a gene: 4. The sequence was obtained from a man younger than 35 with Graves' hyperthyroidism. The sample taken for sequencing was blood. The chain has TRBV15 and TRBJ2-1; TRBD2 matches 13 bases. Written as DNA, the CDR3 is TGTGCCACCAGTGCCGGGACTAGCGGGACCTACAATGAGCAGTTCTTC. Protein sequence: CATSAGTSGTYNEQFF.